These T cell receptor beta chains were read from a single sample in a study of blood T cell repertoires in COVID-19. Libraries were prepared by immunoSEQ multiplex PCR; TCRdb keeps only in-frame clonotypes and omits some of them. The sample consists of 200,000 to 250,000 clones, roughly 86% of them appearing once. The sequencing sample was made of PBMCs or T cells enriched from blood (not recorded which). These receptors were obtained from a woman aged 50 to 60 who had recovered from COVID-19. CDR3s include the opening cysteine and the closing phenylalanine or tryptophan. The D gene is left open where the match is weak. For some rows the clone size is stated as once, few or many, or as a class when expanded; others skip it.

NA	TRBJ1-3	TRBV6-1	NA	TGTGCCAGCAGTGAAGCAGGCGGATCTGGAAACACCATATATTTT	CASSEAGGSGNTIYF
once	TRBJ2-3	TRBV4-1	NA	TGCGCCAGCAGCCAGACAGAGGATACGCAGTATTTT	CASSQTEDTQYF
NA	TRBJ2-7	TRBV7-8	TRBD2	TGTGCCAGCAGATCGGCGGGAGGGCCGCAGTACGAGCAGTACTTC	CASRSAGGPQYEQYF
NA	TRBJ2-7	TRBV29-1	TRBD1	TGCAGCGTTGAAGTTTTCCCCTCACAGGGGGCTGGATACGAGCAGTACTTC	CSVEVFPSQGAGYEQYF
NA	TRBJ2-3	TRBV10-3	NA	TGTGCCATCAGTAGTGAGAATACGCAGTATTTT	CAISSENTQYF
NA	TRBJ2-7	TRBV4-1	NA	TGCGCCAGCAGCCAAGTTGGGCAGCACTACGAGCAGTACTTC	CASSQVGQHYEQYF
NA	TRBJ2-7	TRBV7-9	TRBD2	TGTGCCAGCAGCTCCCGGGGAGGGCGGAGCGAGCAGTACTTC	CASSSRGGRSEQYF
once	TRBJ2-7	TRBV18	NA	TGTGCCAGCTCATCTACCTCGACTGGGCAGGGAGGATCCTACGAGCAGTACTTC	CASSSTSTGQGGSYEQYF
NA	TRBJ1-1	TRBV3-1/TRBV3-2	NA	TGTGCCAGCAGCCACAGGGACACTGAAGCTTTCTTT	CASSHRDTEAFF
once	TRBJ2-2	TRBV30	NA	TGTGCCTGGAGGACCGGGACTCGGACCGGGGAGCTGTTTTTT	CAWRTGTRTGELFF
once	TRBJ2-7	TRBV6-2/TRBV6-3	TRBD2	TGTGCCAGCAGTCCCTTGTGGACTAGCTACGAGCAGTACTTC	CASSPLWTSYEQYF
NA	TRBJ2-6	TRBV13	NA	TGTGCCAGCAGCTTAGGCCGATCAGGGGAGGGGGCCAACGTCCTGACTTTC	CASSLGRSGEGANVLTF
NA	TRBJ2-7	TRBV7-9	NA	TGTGCCAGCACCCAGGACAGAAATTACTACGAGCAGTACTTC	CASTQDRNYYEQYF
NA	TRBJ1-1	TRBV7-9	TRBD1	TGTGCCAGCACTGGAAGGGGGCCGAACACTGAAGCTTTCTTT	CASTGRGPNTEAFF
NA	TRBJ2-4	TRBV6-5	NA	TGTGCCAGCAGAACCGGAAAAGGAGGGAACATTCAGTACTTC	CASRTGKGGNIQYF
few	TRBJ2-1	TRBV19	TRBD1	TGTGCCAGTAGTATGCAGCCGGGACAGGGCAATGAGCAGTTCTTC	CASSMQPGQGNEQFF
NA	TRBJ2-3	TRBV4-3	NA	TGCGCCAGCAGCCAAGATCTGGAGGTCGGAACTAGCACAGATACGCAGTATTTT	CASSQDLEVGTSTDTQYF